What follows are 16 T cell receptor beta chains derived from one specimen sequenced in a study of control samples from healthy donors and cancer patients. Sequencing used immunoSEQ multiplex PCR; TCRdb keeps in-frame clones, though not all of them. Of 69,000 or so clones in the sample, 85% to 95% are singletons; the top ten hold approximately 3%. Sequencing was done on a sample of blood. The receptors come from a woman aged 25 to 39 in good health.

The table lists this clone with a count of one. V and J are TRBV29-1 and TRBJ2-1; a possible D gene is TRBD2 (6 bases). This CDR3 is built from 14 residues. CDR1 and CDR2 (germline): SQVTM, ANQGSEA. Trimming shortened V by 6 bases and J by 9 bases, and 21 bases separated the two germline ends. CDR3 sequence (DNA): TGCAGCGTAAAAATGACTAGTGGATCGGGTGAGCAGTTCTTC. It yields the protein CSVKMTSGSGEQFF.

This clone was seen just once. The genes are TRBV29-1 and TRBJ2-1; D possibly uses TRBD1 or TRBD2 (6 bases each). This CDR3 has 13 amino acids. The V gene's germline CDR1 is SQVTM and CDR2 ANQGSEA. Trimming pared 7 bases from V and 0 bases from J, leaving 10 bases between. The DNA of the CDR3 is TGCAGCGGGGGGCGGGGCTCCTACAATGAGCAGTTCTTC. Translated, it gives CSGGRGSYNEQFF.

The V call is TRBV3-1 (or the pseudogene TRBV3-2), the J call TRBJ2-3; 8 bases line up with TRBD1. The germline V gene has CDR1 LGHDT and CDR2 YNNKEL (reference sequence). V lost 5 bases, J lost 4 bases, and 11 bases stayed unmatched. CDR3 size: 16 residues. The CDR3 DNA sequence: TGTGCCAGCAGCTACGGACAGGGAGGCGTGGCAGATACGCAGTATTTT. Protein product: CASSYGQGGVADTQYF.

The CDR3 spells CASSVQFDRGYGYTF. For the CDR3, the DNA is TGTGCCAGCAGTGTACAATTCGACAGGGGCTATGGCTACACCTTC. The chain uses TRBV28 and TRBJ1-2, with TRBD1 identical over 8 bases. CDR3 size: 15 residues. V gave up 5 bases and J gave up 4 bases; unmatched junction bases: 9. Germline V CDR1 and CDR2: MDHEN, SYDVKM.

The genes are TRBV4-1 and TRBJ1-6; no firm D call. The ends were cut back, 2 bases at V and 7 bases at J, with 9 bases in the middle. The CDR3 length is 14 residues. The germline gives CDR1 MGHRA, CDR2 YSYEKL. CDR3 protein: CASSQTLRNSPLHF. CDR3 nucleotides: TGCGCCAGCAGCCAAACCCTCAGGAATTCACCCCTCCACTTT.

DNA for the CDR3: TGTGCCAGCAGCCAAGAGGTCAGGGTGAACACCGGGGAGCTGTTTTTT. Amino acid sequence: CASSQEVRVNTGELFF. This chain connects TRBV3-1 (or the pseudogene TRBV3-2) to TRBJ2-2; D might be TRBD1 (5 bases). This CDR3 contains 16 residues. CDR1 is LGHDT and CDR2 is YNNKEL in the germline V gene (reference sequence). V was pared by 0 bases and J by 1 base, with 9 bases between.

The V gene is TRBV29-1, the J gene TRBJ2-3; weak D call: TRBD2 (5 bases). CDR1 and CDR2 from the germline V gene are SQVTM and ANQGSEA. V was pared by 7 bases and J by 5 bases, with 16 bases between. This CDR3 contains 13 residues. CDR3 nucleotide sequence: TGCAGCGAACGAACCACCGGAGGAGATACGCAGTATTTT. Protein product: CSERTTGGDTQYF.

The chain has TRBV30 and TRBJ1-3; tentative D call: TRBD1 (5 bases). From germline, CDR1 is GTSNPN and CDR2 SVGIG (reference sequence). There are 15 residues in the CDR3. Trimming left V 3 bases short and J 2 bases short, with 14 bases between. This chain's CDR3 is CAWSTLGTTGNTIYF. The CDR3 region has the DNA TGTGCCTGGAGCACCCTCGGGACCACTGGAAACACCATATATTTT.

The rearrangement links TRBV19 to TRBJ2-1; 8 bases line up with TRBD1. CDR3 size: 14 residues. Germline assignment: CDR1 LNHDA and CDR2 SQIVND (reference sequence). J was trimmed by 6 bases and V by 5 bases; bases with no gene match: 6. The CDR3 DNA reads TGTGCCAGTAGTGCGGACAGGGCGCCCAATGAGCAGTTCTTC. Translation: CASSADRAPNEQFF.

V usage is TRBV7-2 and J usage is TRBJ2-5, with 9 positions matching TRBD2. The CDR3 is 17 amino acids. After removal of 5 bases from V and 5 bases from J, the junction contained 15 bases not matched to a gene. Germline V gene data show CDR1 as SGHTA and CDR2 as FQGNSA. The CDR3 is CASSPSEGGGGAETQYF. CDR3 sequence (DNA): TGTGCCAGCAGCCCCTCAGAGGGGGGCGGGGGGGCGGAGACCCAGTACTTC.

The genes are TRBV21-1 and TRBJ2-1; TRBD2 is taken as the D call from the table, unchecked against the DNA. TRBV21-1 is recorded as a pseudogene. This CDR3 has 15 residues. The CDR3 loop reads CASSKAPSGQLEQFF. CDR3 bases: TGTGCCAGCAGCAAAGCCCCAAGCGGCCAACTTGAGCAGTTCTTC.

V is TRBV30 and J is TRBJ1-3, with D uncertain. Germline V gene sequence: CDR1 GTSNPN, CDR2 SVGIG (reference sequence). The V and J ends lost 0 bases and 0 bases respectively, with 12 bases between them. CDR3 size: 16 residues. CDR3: CAWSVLVRYSGNTIYF. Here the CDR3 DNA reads TGTGCCTGGAGTGTACTGGTCAGGTACTCTGGAAACACCATATATTTT.

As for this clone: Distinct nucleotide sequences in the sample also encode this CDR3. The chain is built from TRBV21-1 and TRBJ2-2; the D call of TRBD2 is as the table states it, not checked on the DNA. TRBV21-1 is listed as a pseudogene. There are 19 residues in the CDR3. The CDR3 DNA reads TGTGCCAGCAGCAAAGGGCTTGGGCTAGCGGGGGGGCGGTCCGGGGAGCTGTTTTTT. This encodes CASSKGLGLAGGRSGELFF.

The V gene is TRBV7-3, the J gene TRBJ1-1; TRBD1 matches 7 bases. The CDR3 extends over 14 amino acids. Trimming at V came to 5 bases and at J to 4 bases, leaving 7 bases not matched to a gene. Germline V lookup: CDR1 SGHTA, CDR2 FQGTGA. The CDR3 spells CASSPRDSSTEAFF. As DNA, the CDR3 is TGTGCCAGCAGCCCTCGGGACAGTTCCACTGAAGCTTTCTTT.

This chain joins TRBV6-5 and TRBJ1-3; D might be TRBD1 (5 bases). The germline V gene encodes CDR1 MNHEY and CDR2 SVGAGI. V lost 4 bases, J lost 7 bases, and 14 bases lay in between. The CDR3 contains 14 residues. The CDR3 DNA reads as TGTGCCAGCAGTTTTTCTGCCGGGGGGAACACCATATATTTT. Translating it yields CASSFSAGGNTIYF.

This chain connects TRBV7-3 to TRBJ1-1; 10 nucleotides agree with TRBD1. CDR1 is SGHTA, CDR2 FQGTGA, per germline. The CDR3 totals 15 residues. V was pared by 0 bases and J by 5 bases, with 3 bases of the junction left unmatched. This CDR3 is CASSLTGQGITEAFF. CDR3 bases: TGTGCCAGCAGCTTAACGGGACAGGGGATTACTGAAGCTTTCTTT.